The rows below give T cell receptor beta chains drawn from one sample of a study of T cells in Graves' hyperthyroidism and ophthalmopathy. One entry per CDR3 protein, called by TCRdb with MiXCR from the multiplex PCR reads. This table has roughly 750,000 distinct CDR3 sequences, around 17% appearing once. The sample consisted of blood. The source is a man aged 18 to 29 with Graves' hyperthyroidism. CDR3s include the opening cysteine and the closing phenylalanine or tryptophan. Fields, in order: J gene, V gene, CDR3 length, D gene, clone size, CDR3 DNA, CDR3 protein. A D gene is named only where the DNA matches it firmly. Expanded clones get a size class; other rows say once, few or many, or leave the size out.

TRBJ2-1 TRBV20-1 12 - few TGCAGTGCTAGTAGACTAGTCGATGAGCAGTTCTTC CSASRLVDEQFF
TRBJ2-1 TRBV14 16 TRBD1 - TGTACCAGCAGCCAAGCTTGGACAGGGACCTACAATGAGCAGTTCTTC CTSSQAWTGTYNEQFF
TRBJ2-7 TRBV14 20 TRBD2 - TGTGCCAGCAGCCAAAGCCCCAGACTGGCGGGAGGCCCTGACTCCTACGAGCAGTACTTC CASSQSPRLAGGPDSYEQYF
TRBJ2-2 TRBV6-2/TRBV6-3 14 - - TGTGCCAGCAGAATTGGGGTCTACACCGGGGAGCTGTTTTTT CASRIGVYTGELFF
TRBJ2-4 TRBV7-2 20 TRBD2 once TGTGCCAGCAGCCAAAGGGGACTTCCGGGAATAGCGGGAAACCAAAACATTCAGTACTTC CASSQRGLPGIAGNQNIQYF
TRBJ2-3 TRBV28 16 - many TGTGCCAGCAGCATCGGAGGGGATGGGCACACAGATACGCAGTATTTT CASSIGGDGHTDTQYF
TRBJ1-1 TRBV6-5 14 - many TGTGCCAGCAGTCACTCGGGGGCGCGCACTGAAGCTTTCTTT CASSHSGARTEAFF
TRBJ1-5 TRBV28 16 - many TGTGCCAGCACGCAAGGGGGGCCGCCCGTCAATCAGCCCCAGCATTTT CASTQGGPPVNQPQHF
TRBJ2-7 TRBV10-3 15 TRBD2 many TGTGCCATCAAAGTATCAGCGGGAGGTCCCTACGAGCAGTACTTC CAIKVSAGGPYEQYF
TRBJ1-5 TRBV7-2 15 - many TGTGCCAGCAGCTTAATATGGGGGTTCAATCAGCCCCAGCATTTT CASSLIWGFNQPQHF
TRBJ2-7 TRBV19 15 TRBD1 - TGTGCCAGTAGTATGAATCGACAGGGGGTATACGAGCAGTACTTC CASSMNRQGVYEQYF
TRBJ2-1 TRBV6-1 15 TRBD2 few TGTGCCAGCAGTCGTATAGCGGGAGTTTCCAATGAGCAGTTCTTC CASSRIAGVSNEQFF
TRBJ2-5 TRBV18 13 - many TGTGCCAGCTCACCACCCATTCAAGAGACCCAGTACTTC CASSPPIQETQYF
TRBJ1-4 TRBV20-1 14 - many TGCAGTGCTACCTCGGGACGGGGGAATGAAAAACTGTTTTTT CSATSGRGNEKLFF
TRBJ2-2 TRBV27 18 TRBD1 - TGTGCCAGCAGTCCCCGGACAGGGAGGAAGTCTACAGGGAGGGAGCTGTTTTTT CASSPRTGRKSTGRELFF
TRBJ2-2 TRBV7-9 15 - - TGTGCCAGCAGCAGCTCCGGGGCGACCACCGGGGAGCTGTTTTTT CASSSSGATTGELFF
TRBJ2-1 TRBV29-1 14 TRBD1 - TGCAGCGTGGGACAGGGGTGGACCTACAATGAGCAGTTCTTC CSVGQGWTYNEQFF
TRBJ2-7 TRBV20-1 14 - - TGCAGTGCTAGTGTTAGCAACGAACCCTACGAGCAGTACTTC CSASVSNEPYEQYF
TRBJ2-5 TRBV7-2 14 - many TGTGCCAGCAGCCCAGGACGGAGTCAAGAGACCCAGTACTTC CASSPGRSQETQYF
TRBJ1-3 TRBV4-1 17 TRBD1 - TGCGCCAGCAGACCAGGACAGGCTACACTTTCTGGAAACACCATATATTTT CASRPGQATLSGNTIYF
TRBJ2-2 TRBV28 17 - few TGTGCCAGCACCCCTCGGTTGGGGCGCGAGGGAACCGGGGAGCTGTTTTTT CASTPRLGREGTGELFF
TRBJ1-1 TRBV28 15 - - TGTGCCAGCAGTTTTTTCATGGCCAGGGATACTGGAGCTTTCTTT CASSFFMARDTGAFF